This T cell receptor (beta chain) was documented in a study of early T cells in non-severe SARS-CoV-2 infection. About the research overall: Unsorted whole-blood RNA was sequenced in bulk, leaving chains unpaired. Study conclusions and caveats: CD4 and private specificities were missed by VDJdb matching, which favored anti-spike CD8 responses.

Separate cDNA molecules each had unique molecular identifiers attached to them. MiXCR, run by TCRdb on the 5' RACE reads, gives a single entry per CDR3 protein. The sample has about 29,000 distinct CDR3 sequences, 4.5% seen once. This clonotype came up a few times. The target antigen is unknown. After removal of 3 bases from V and 9 bases from J, the junction contained 4 bases not matched to a gene. Germline-derived CDR1 and CDR2 are KGHSH and LQKENI. The length of the CDR3 is 14 residues. The rearrangement links TRBV18 to TRBJ1-6, with 8 bases identical to TRBD1. The clonotype comes from an adult who was a healthcare worker with PCR-confirmed SARS-CoV-2 infection or an uninfected control (not recorded which). Sequencing used whole blood. The CDR3 DNA follows: TGTGCCAGCTCACCGGACAGGGAAGTTTCACCCCTCCACTTT. Translating it yields CASSPDREVSPLHF.